This T cell receptor beta chain came from a study of blood T cell repertoires in COVID-19. About the research overall: From the United States, Italy and Spain came samples of acute and convalescent COVID-19.

Germline V CDR1 and CDR2: LGHNA, YSLEER. The CDR3 loop spans 14 amino acids. The V segment lost 3 bases and the J segment 5 bases; nucleotides outside the gene matches: 3. Method: immunoSEQ multiplex PCR; TCRdb's copy keeps in-frame clones and lacks some. Seen here are approximately 200,000 clones, more than 80% observed once, and the top ten hold less than 3%. The clonotype was recovered from a man in his thirties or forties with COVID-19, enrolled during active disease. Input material: peripheral blood. The chain links TRBV4-3 to TRBJ1-2; 10 bases agree with TRBD1. The CDR3 DNA sequence: TGCGCCAGCAGCCAGCCGGGACAGGGGTATGGCTACACCTTC. Translating gives CASSQPGQGYGYTF.